The 26 T cell receptor gamma chains below come from one sample, sequenced in a study of Vδ1+ human thymocytes. Whole-study results and caveats: In the thymus, TRG and TRD repertoires looked highly polyclonal with Gaussian CDR3 lengths.

The template was reverse-transcribed extracted RNA. Multiplex PCR used pooled V-gene forward primers and a constant-region reverse primer to amplify CDR3s. TCRdb redid the clone calls on the multiplex PCR reads with CATT. The sample has approximately 25,000 gamma-chain clones; roughly 20% are singletons. These receptors lack a known antigen. The sample was Vdelta1+ gamma-delta thymocytes from the thymus. As to subset: FACS-sorted CD3+ TCRalphabeta- TCRVdelta1+ TCRVdelta2- thymocytes. The origin of the receptors is a boy under two years old who had congenital heart surgery.

Only a few counts were recorded for this clone. The rearrangement links TRGV8 to TRGJ1 or TRGJ2. This CDR3 region has 12 residues. The junction had 9 bases not matched to a gene; V was cut back by 3 bases and J by 10 bases. Germline V lookup: CDR1 VENAVY, CDR2 YDSYNSRV. CDR3 protein: CATWDHRYKKLF. The CDR3 bases are TGTGCCACCTGGGATCATCGGTACAAGAAACTCTTT.

This rearrangement joins TRGV4 to TRGJ1 or TRGJ2. The CDR3 consists of 12 residues. V dropped 2 bases and J dropped 10; count of bases not matched to a gene: 8. Germline lookup yields CDR1 EGSTGY and CDR2 YDSYTSSV. The CDR3 spells CATWDEKGKKLF. In DNA, the CDR3 is TGTGCCACCTGGGATGAAAAAGGCAAGAAACTCTTT.

This clone was observed a handful of times. The chain combines TRGV5 with TRGJ1 or TRGJ2. V shed 0 bases and J 5 bases; nucleotides not matched to a gene: 13. The CDR3 totals 16 residues. Looked up from germline, CDR1 is VINAFY and CDR2 is YDVSNSKD. The CDR3 sequence: CATWDRLNPLDYKKLF. The DNA for the CDR3 is TGTGCCACCTGGGACAGGCTGAATCCCTTGGATTATAAGAAACTCTTT.

The sample holds a few counts of this clone. Other DNA sequences of this sample code for an identical CDR3. The chain joins TRGV3 to TRGJP2. The CDR3 spans 15 residues. Trimming removed 0 bases from V and 2 bases from J; junction bases left unmatched: 3. Germline CDR1 is VTNTFY and CDR2 is YDVSTARD (reference sequence). This chain's CDR3 is CATWDRLSSDWIKTF. The CDR3 region has the DNA TGTGCCACCTGGGACAGGCTCAGTAGTGATTGGATCAAGACGTTT.

This clone came up a few times. This rearrangement joins TRGV3 to TRGJ1 or TRGJ2. The V gene end was trimmed by 0 bases and the J gene end by 15 bases; junction bases not matched to a gene: 8. The length of the CDR3 is 11 residues. CDR1 VTNTFY and CDR2 YDVSTARD come from the germline V gene (reference sequence). The CDR3 reads CATWDRQGRLF. CDR3 nucleotides: TGTGCCACCTGGGACAGGCAGGGTCGACTCTTT.

J is TRGJ1 or TRGJ2 and V is TRGV5. The germline gives CDR1 VINAFY, CDR2 YDVSNSKD. The trim removed 5 bases at V and 11 bases at J, leaving 9 bases unmatched. This CDR3 comprises 11 residues. CDR3 amino acids: CATWGCSQKLF. Written as DNA, the CDR3 is TGTGCCACCTGGGGATGCTCTCAGAAACTCTTT.

A few counts support this clone. This chain links TRGV9 with TRGJP1. The germline V gene has CDR1 GITISATS and CDR2 ISYDGTV (reference sequence). The CDR3 covers 13 residues. After removal of 4 bases from V and 5 bases from J, the junction contained 4 bases not matched to a gene. The CDR3 nucleotides are TGTGCCTTGTGGGATGGTACTGGTTGGTTCAAGATATTT. Amino acid sequence: CALWDGTGWFKIF.

This clone was seen a few times. The chain recombines TRGV2 with TRGJ1 or TRGJ2. The germline CDR1 and CDR2 sequences are EGSNGY and YDSYNSKV. The CDR3 covers 12 residues. Trimming removed 2 bases from V and 6 bases from J; junction bases left unmatched: 4. The CDR3 sequence: CATWDACYKKLF. For the CDR3, the DNA is TGTGCCACCTGGGACGCCTGTTATAAGAAACTCTTT.

The sample holds a few counts of this clone. V is TRGV9 and J is TRGJP2. V lost 2 bases, J lost 2 bases, and 8 bases stayed unmatched. This CDR3 is 16 amino acids long. Looked up from germline, CDR1 is GITISATS and CDR2 is ISYDGTV (reference sequence). CDR3 bases: TGTGCCTTGTGGGAGGCTTCGGGGAGTAGTGATTGGATCAAGACGTTT. This codes for CALWEASGSSDWIKTF.

This clone was found a few times. The chain couples TRGV9 to TRGJ1 or TRGJ2. The germline V gene encodes CDR1 GITISATS and CDR2 ISYDGTV (reference sequence). This CDR3 is built from 13 residues. Unmatched junction bases numbered 7, after V lost 3 bases and J lost 5 bases. The CDR3 sequence is CALWEPGDYKKLF. Written as DNA, the CDR3 is TGTGCCTTGTGGGAGCCGGGGGATTATAAGAAACTCTTT.

In this sample, this clone turned up a few times. At one end, the junction sequence differs from germline, possibly due to a read error. The J gene is TRGJP2, the V gene TRGV9. Germline-derived CDR1 and CDR2 are GITISATS and ISYDGTV (reference sequence). The CDR3 has 13 amino acids. CDR3 sequence reads: CALWSTTGWFKTF. CDR3 in DNA: TGTGCCTTGTGGAGTACTACTGGTTGGTTCAAGACGTTT.

As concerns this clone: The identical CDR3 is also encoded by other nucleotide sequences in the sample. The V gene is TRGV9, the J gene TRGJ1 or TRGJ2. The V and J ends lost 2 bases and 3 bases, in that order; junction bases with no gene match: 4. CDR1 GITISATS and CDR2 ISYDGTV come from the germline V gene (reference sequence). This CDR3 contains 13 residues. CDR3 amino acids: CALWEGFYYKKLF. The CDR3 nucleotides read TGTGCCTTGTGGGAGGGTTTTTATTATAAGAAACTCTTT.

By its share, this clone is medium-sized. The sample carries other DNA sequences with the same CDR3. V gene TRGV2 combines with J gene TRGJ1 or TRGJ2. Trimming cost V 2 bases and J 0 bases; bases outside gene matches: 1. This CDR3 contains 13 residues. Per the germline V gene, CDR1 is EGSNGY and CDR2 is YDSYNSKV. The CDR3 DNA reads TGTGCCACCTGGGACGAGAATTATTATAAGAAACTCTTT. This translates into CATWDENYYKKLF.

This clone was found a few times. This sequence joins TRGV8 and TRGJ1 or TRGJ2. This CDR3 has 14 amino acids. Germline V gives CDR1 VENAVY, CDR2 YDSYNSRV. The junction had 7 bases not matched to a gene; V was cut back by 0 bases and J by 5 bases. In DNA form, the CDR3 reads TGTGCCACCTGGGATAGGCGTGGGAATTATAAGAAACTCTTT. It specifies CATWDRRGNYKKLF.

This clone has just a few counts. V is TRGV9 and J is TRGJ1 or TRGJ2. From germline, CDR1 is GITISATS and CDR2 ISYDGTV (reference sequence). The CDR3 loop spans 14 amino acids. J was trimmed by 4 bases and V by 4 bases; bases with no gene match: 10. CDR3 DNA sequence: TGTGCCTTGTGGGACCAGAACCCGTATTATAAGAAACTCTTT. It codes for CALWDQNPYYKKLF.

This rearrangement joins TRGV4 to TRGJ1 or TRGJ2. Germline lookup yields CDR1 EGSTGY and CDR2 YDSYTSSV. The CDR3 runs to 15 residues. V gave up 4 bases and J gave up 5 bases; unmatched junction bases: 14. This CDR3 is CATWEISWLNYKKLF. The CDR3 DNA sequence: TGTGCCACCTGGGAAATATCGTGGCTTAATTATAAGAAACTCTTT.

This chain joins TRGV3 and TRGJ1 or TRGJ2. Germline loops: CDR1 VTNTFY, CDR2 YDVSTARD (reference sequence). This CDR3 is built from 14 residues. J lost 4 bases, V lost 1 base, and 7 bases had no gene match. CDR3 sequence reads: CATWDSRFYYKKLF. CDR3 DNA sequence: TGTGCCACCTGGGACAGTCGTTTCTATTATAAGAAACTCTTT.

The chain has TRGV3 and TRGJP1. Looked up from germline, CDR1 is VTNTFY and CDR2 is YDVSTARD (reference sequence). CDR3 length: 16 residues. With 0 bases clipped from V and 0 bases from J, the junction kept 4 bases outside the gene matches. CDR3 in DNA: TGTGCCACCTGGGACAGGGGCCATACCACTGGTTGGTTCAAGATATTT. Protein product: CATWDRGHTTGWFKIF.

This clone appeared a few times. This chain connects TRGV4 to TRGJ1 or TRGJ2. The CDR3 consists of 13 residues. Germline CDR1 reads EGSTGY; CDR2 reads YDSYTSSV. The J segment lost 6 bases and the V segment lost 4 bases, leaving 9 bases of the junction unmatched. This chain's CDR3 is CATWEGLGYKKLF. CDR3 DNA sequence: TGTGCCACCTGGGAGGGGCTCGGTTATAAGAAACTCTTT.

With respect to this clone: Other DNA sequences of this sample code for an identical CDR3. The chain carries TRGV4 and TRGJ1 or TRGJ2. This CDR3 is 14 amino acids long. Germline loops: CDR1 EGSTGY, CDR2 YDSYTSSV. J gave up 0 bases and V 1 base, and 3 bases lay outside the gene matches. The CDR3 spells CATWDGANYYKKLF. CDR3 coding DNA: TGTGCCACCTGGGATGGAGCGAATTATTATAAGAAACTCTTT.

The chain couples TRGV5 to TRGJ1 or TRGJ2. This CDR3 is built from 12 residues. The germline CDR1 and CDR2 sequences are VINAFY and YDVSNSKD. V lost 3 bases and J lost 12; bases outside the gene matches: 11. CDR3 in amino acids: CATWDDIWRKLF. As DNA, the CDR3 is TGTGCCACCTGGGACGATATCTGGAGGAAACTCTTT.

This clone occurred a few times. This chain uses TRGV9 with TRGJ1 or TRGJ2. V trimming: 4 bases; J trimming: 3 bases; junction bases outside the gene matches: 6. The length of the CDR3 is 13 residues. CDR1 and CDR2 (germline): GITISATS, ISYDGTV (reference sequence). CDR3 bases: TGTGCCTTGTGGGACACGAGTTATTATAAGAAACTCTTT. It encodes CALWDTSYYKKLF.

This clone turned up a few times. Other DNA sequences of this sample code for an identical CDR3. This chain links TRGV5 with TRGJ1 or TRGJ2. The trim removed 1 base at V and 5 bases at J, leaving 8 bases unmatched. CDR1 is VINAFY, CDR2 YDVSNSKD, per germline. The CDR3 has 14 amino acids. Here the CDR3 reads CATWDRQRDYKKLF. For the CDR3, the DNA is TGTGCCACCTGGGACAGACAGAGGGATTATAAGAAACTCTTT.

J is TRGJ1 or TRGJ2 and V is TRGV4. The CDR3 is 14 residues long. Per germline, CDR1 EGSTGY and CDR2 YDSYTSSV. V dropped 3 bases and J dropped 2; count of bases not matched to a gene: 7. CDR3 nucleotides: TGTGCCACCTGGGATCGATGCCATTATTATAAGAAACTCTTT. This encodes CATWDRCHYYKKLF.

The chain has TRGV9 and TRGJ1 or TRGJ2. This CDR3 is built from 12 residues. Per germline, CDR1 GITISATS and CDR2 ISYDGTV (reference sequence). The J segment lost 12 bases and the V segment lost 1 base, leaving 9 bases of the junction unmatched. In DNA form, the CDR3 reads TGTGCCTTGTGGGAGGTCGACCGGGGGAAACTCTTT. This codes for CALWEVDRGKLF.

This clone occurred a few times. V and J are TRGV5 and TRGJ1 or TRGJ2. After removal of 5 bases from V and 3 bases from J, the junction contained 7 bases not matched to a gene. CDR1 and CDR2 (germline): VINAFY, YDVSNSKD. CDR3 length equals 13 residues. The CDR3 here is CATWVPLYYKKLF. In DNA, the CDR3 is TGTGCCACCTGGGTCCCCCTTTATTATAAGAAACTCTTT.